The 5 T cell receptor beta chains below come from one sample, sequenced in a study of T-cell memory formation after mild COVID-19. Via MiXCR, TCRdb re-called the 5' RACE reads, giving one row per CDR3 protein. This table has fewer than 650,000 distinct CDR3 sequences, less than 25% appearing once. Source material: PBMCs or a T cell subset sorted from them (not recorded which). The receptors were gathered from an adult woman who had mild COVID-19 (a few samples of this study predate the infection). Cell type and time point are not known.

The chain is built from TRBV4-3 and TRBJ1-1; D is undetermined. The CDR3 sequence is 17 residues long. CDR1 LGHNA and CDR2 YSLEER come from the germline V gene. V lost 1 base and J lost 3, with 18 bases in between. CDR3 protein: CASSQGSGTSWDTEAFF. The CDR3, as DNA: TGCGCCAGCAGCCAAGGAAGCGGCACGTCTTGGGACACTGAAGCTTTCTTT.

The CDR3 DNA reads TGTGCCAGCAGCCCCCGACAGGGCACGAGTTCACCCCTCCACTTT. Amino acid sequence: CASSPRQGTSSPLHF. V is TRBV3-1 and J is TRBJ1-6, with TRBD1 matching over 7 bases. The CDR3 has 15 amino acids. CDR1 and CDR2 from the germline V gene are LGHDT and YNNKEL (reference sequence). The V segment lost 4 bases and the J segment 9 bases; nucleotides outside the gene matches: 9.

The chain combines TRBV5-1 with TRBJ2-1, with D perhaps being TRBD1 or TRBD2 (5 bases each). Germline V gene lookup returns CDR1 SGHRS and CDR2 YFSETQ. This CDR3 has 13 residues. Trimming stripped 1 base from V and 9 bases from J, with 11 bases between. This CDR3 reads CASSLTWGSEQFF. The CDR3 DNA reads TGCGCCAGCAGCTTGACGTGGGGGAGTGAGCAGTTCTTC.

V usage is TRBV3-1 and J usage is TRBJ2-3; D unresolved. V was trimmed by 3 bases and J by 6 bases, leaving 10 bases between them. Germline-derived CDR1 and CDR2 are LGHDT and YNNKEL (reference sequence). The CDR3 extends over 13 amino acids. The CDR3 sequence: CASSQTQSDTQYF. The CDR3 DNA follows: TGTGCCAGCAGCCAGACTCAGTCGGATACGCAGTATTTT.

This clonotype was counted a few times. This rearrangement joins TRBV2 to TRBJ2-5; 9 nucleotides agree with TRBD2. CDR1 and CDR2 from the germline V gene are SNHLY and FYNNEI. The ends lost 2 bases at V and 9 bases at J; junction bases unmatched: 16. The CDR3 length is 17 residues. DNA of the CDR3: TGTGCCAGCAGTGAAAGACTAGCGGACCGTCTTGTCAGGGCCCAGTACTTC. Translation gives CASSERLADRLVRAQYF.